This T cell receptor (beta chain) was profiled in a study of T cells after yellow fever vaccination. Across the study: Fractions low in cell number were prepared with SMART-Seq v4 Ultra Low Input.

Study results and caveats: Although the secondary response was weaker, it peaked faster, at day 5 versus 15. Most clones from primary vaccination resurfaced after the booster (around 97% CD4, around 90% CD8).

The CDR3 has 11 amino acids. V was trimmed by 6 bases and J by 7 bases, leaving 9 bases between them. Germline V lookup: CDR1 SNHLY, CDR2 FYNNEI. 5'RACE template switching added a universal primer site and UMIs to TCR cDNA. TCRdb recomputed calls from the 5' RACE reads with MiXCR, one row per CDR3 protein. Of 200,000 or so distinct CDR3 sequences detected, over 6.5% appear once; the ten largest clones hold 1.1%. This clonotype came up a few times. The antigen is unknown. Being one base from a much bigger clone, this may be a read error. This receptor was taken from a man aged 30 to 39 who received the YFV17D yellow fever vaccine. Source: CD4+ T cells sorted from PBMCs, taken on the day of the yellow fever booster vaccination. The chain recombines TRBV2 with TRBJ2-5; D perhaps matches TRBD2 (5 bases). The CDR3 sequence: CASSFGGTQYF. CDR3 in DNA: TGTGCCAGCAGCTTTGGAGGGACCCAGTACTTC.